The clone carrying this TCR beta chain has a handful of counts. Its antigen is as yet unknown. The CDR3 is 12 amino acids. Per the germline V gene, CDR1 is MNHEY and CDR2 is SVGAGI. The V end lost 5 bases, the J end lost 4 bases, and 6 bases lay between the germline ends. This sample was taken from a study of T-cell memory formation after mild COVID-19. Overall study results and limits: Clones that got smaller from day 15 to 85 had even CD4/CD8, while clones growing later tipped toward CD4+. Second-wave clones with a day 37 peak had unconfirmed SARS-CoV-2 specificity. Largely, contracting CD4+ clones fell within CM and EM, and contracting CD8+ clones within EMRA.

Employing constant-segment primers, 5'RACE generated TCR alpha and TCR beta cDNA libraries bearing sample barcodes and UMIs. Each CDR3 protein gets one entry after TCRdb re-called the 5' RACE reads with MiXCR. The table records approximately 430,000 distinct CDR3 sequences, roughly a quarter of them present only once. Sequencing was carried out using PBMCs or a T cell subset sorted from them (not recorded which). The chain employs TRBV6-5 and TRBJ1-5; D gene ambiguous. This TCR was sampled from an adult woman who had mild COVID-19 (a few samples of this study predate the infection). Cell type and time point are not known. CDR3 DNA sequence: TGTGCCAGCAGTACCCGGAATCAGCCCCAGCATTTT. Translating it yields CASSTRNQPQHF.